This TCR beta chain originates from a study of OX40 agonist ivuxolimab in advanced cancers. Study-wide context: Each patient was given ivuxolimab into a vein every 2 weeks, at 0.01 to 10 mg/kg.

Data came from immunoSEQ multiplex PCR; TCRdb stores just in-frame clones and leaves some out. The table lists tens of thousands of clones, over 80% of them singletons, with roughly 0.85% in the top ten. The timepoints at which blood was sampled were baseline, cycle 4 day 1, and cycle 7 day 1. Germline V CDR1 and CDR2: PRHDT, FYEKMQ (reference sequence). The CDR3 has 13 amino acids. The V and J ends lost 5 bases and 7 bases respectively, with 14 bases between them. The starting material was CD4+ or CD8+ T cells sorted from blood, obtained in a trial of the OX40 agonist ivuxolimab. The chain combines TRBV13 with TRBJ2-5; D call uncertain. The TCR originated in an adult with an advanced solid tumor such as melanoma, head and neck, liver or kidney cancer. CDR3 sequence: CASSEAAPGTQYF. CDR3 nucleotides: TGTGCCAGCAGCGAAGCAGCTCCCGGGACCCAGTACTTC.